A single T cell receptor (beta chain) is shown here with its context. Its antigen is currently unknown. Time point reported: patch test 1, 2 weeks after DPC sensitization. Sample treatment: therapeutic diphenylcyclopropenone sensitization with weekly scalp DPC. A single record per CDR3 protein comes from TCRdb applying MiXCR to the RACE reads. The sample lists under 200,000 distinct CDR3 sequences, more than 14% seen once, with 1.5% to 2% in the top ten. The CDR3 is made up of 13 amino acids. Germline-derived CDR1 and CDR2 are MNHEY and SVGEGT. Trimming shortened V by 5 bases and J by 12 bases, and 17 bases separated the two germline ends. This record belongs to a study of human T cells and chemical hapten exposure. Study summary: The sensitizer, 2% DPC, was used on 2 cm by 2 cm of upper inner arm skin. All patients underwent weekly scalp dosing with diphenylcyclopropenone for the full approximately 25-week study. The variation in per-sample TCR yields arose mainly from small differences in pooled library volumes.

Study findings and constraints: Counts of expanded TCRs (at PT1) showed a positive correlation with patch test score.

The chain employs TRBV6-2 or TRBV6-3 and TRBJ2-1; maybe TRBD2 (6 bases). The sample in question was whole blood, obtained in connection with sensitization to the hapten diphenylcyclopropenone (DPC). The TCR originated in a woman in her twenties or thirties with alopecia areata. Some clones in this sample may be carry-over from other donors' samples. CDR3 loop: CASSERDSDGQFF. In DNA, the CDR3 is TGTGCCAGCAGTGAAAGGGACTCCGATGGGCAGTTCTTC.